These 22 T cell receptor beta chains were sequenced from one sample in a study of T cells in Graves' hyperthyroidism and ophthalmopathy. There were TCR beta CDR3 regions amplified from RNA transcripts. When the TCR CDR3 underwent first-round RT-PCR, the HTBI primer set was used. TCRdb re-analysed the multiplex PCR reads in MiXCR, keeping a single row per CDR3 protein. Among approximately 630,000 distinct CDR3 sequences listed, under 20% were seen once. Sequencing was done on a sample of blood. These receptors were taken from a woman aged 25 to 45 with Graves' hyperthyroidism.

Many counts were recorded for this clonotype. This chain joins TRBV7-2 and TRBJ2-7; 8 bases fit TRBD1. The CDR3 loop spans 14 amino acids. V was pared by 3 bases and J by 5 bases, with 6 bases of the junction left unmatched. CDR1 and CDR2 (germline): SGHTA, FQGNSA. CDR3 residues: CASSFGQGRNEQYF. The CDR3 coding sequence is TGTGCCAGCAGCTTTGGACAGGGTCGGAACGAGCAGTACTTC. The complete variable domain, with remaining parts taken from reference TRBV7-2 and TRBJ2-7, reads GAGVSQSPSNKVTEKGKDVELRCDPISGHTALYWYRQSLGQGLEFLIYFQGNSAPDKSGLPSDRFSAERTGGSVSTLTIQRTQQEDSAVYLCASSFGQGRNEQYFGPGTRLTVT.

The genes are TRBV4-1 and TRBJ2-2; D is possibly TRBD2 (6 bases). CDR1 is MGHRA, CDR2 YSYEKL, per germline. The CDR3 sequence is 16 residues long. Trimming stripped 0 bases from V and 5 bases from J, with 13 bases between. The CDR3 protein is CASSQDHGTLTGELFF. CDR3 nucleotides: TGCGCCAGCAGCCAAGATCACGGGACTTTGACCGGGGAGCTGTTTTTT.

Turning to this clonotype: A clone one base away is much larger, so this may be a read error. CDR3 region: CAGSAQGYGYTF. DNA for the CDR3: TGTGCCGGCAGTGCCCAGGGATATGGCTACACCTTC. The chain uses TRBV6-1 and TRBJ1-2; tentatively, D is TRBD1 (5 bases). The V gene's germline CDR1 is MNHNS and CDR2 SASEGT. This CDR3 spans 12 amino acids.

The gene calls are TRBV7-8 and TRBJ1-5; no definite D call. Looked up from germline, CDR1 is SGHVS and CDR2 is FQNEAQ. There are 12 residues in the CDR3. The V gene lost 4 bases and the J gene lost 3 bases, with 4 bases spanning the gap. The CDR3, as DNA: TGTGCCAGCAGCTCCTTCAATCAGCCCCAGCATTTT. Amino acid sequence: CASSSFNQPQHF.

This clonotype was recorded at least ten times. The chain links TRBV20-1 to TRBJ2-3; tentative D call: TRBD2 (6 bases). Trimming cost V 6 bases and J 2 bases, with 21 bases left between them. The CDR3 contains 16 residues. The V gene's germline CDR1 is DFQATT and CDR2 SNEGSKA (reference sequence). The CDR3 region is CSATLTEGRDTDTQYF. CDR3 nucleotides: TGCAGTGCCACACTGACGGAGGGCCGTGACACAGATACGCAGTATTTT.

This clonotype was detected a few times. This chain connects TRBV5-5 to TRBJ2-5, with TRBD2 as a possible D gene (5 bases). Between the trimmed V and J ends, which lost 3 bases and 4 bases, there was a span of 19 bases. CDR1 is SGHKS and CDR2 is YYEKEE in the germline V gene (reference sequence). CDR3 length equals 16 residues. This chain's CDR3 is CASSSVTGIQRETQYF. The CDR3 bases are TGTGCCAGCAGCTCAGTAACCGGGATCCAAAGAGAGACCCAGTACTTC.

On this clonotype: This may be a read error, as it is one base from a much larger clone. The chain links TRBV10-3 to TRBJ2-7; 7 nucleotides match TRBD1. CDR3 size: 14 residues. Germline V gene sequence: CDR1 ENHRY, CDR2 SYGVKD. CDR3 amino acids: CAISEGTETYKQYF. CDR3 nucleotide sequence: TGTGCCATCAGTGAAGGGACAGAAACCTACAAGCAGTACTTC.

CDR3 loop: CASCPAGRTEAFF. The CDR3 DNA reads as TGTGCCAGCTGCCCCGCGGGGAGGACTGAAGCTTTCTTT. The chain carries TRBV25-1 and TRBJ1-1; D unclear. The V gene lost 8 bases and the J gene lost 5 bases, with 15 bases spanning the gap. Per germline, CDR1 MGHDK and CDR2 SYGVNS. CDR3 length equals 13 residues.

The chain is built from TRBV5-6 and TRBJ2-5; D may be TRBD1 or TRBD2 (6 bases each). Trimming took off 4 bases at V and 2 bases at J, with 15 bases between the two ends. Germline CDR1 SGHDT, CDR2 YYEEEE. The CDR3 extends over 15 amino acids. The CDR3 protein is CASSAGTPGQETQYF. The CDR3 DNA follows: TGTGCCAGCAGCGCGGGGACACCGGGACAAGAGACCCAGTACTTC.

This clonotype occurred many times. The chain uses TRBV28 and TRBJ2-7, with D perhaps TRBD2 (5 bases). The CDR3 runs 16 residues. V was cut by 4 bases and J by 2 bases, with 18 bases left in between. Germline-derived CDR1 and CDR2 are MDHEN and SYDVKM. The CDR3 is CASSSKDLAPPYEQYF. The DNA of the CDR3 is TGTGCCAGCAGTTCGAAGGATCTAGCTCCCCCCTACGAGCAGTACTTC.

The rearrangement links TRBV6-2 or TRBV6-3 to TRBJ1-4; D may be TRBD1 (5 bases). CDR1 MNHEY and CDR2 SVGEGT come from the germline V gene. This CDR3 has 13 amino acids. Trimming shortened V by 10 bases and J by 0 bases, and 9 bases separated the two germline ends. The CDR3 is CAIGAATNEKLFF. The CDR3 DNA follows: TGTGCCATAGGGGCCGCAACTAATGAAAAACTGTTTTTT.

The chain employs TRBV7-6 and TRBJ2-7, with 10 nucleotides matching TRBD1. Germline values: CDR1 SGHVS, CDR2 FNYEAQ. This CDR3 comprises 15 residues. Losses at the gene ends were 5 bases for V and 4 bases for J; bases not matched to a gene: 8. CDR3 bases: TGTGCCAGCAGCCCCTCCGAGGACAGGGGGTACGAGCAGTACTTC. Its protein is CASSPSEDRGYEQYF.

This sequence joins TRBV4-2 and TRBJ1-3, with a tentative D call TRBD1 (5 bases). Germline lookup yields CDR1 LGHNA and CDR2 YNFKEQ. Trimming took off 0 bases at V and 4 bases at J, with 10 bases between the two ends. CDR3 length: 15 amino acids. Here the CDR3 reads CASSQDDGAGNTIYF. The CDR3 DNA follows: TGTGCCAGCAGCCAAGATGACGGGGCCGGAAACACCATATATTTT.

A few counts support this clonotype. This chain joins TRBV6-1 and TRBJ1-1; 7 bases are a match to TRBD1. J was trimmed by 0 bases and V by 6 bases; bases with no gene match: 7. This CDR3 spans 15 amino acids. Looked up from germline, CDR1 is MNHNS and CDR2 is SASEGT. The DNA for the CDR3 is TGTGCCAGCAGCTTTGGACAGGCGCTGAACACTGAAGCTTTCTTT. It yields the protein CASSFGQALNTEAFF.

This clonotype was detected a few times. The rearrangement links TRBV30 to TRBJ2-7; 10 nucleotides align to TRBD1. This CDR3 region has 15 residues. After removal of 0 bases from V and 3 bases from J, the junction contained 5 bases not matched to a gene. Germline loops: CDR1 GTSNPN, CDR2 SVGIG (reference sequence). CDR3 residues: CAWSVEGDRGYEQYF. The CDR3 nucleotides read TGTGCCTGGAGTGTAGAGGGGGACAGGGGCTACGAGCAGTACTTC.

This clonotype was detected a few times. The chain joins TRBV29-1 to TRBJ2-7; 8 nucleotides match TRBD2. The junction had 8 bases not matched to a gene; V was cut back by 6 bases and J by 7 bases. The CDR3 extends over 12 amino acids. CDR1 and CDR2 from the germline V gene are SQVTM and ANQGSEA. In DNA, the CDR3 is TGCAGCGTCCACCGCGGGGGGAAGGAGCAGTACTTC. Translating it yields CSVHRGGKEQYF.

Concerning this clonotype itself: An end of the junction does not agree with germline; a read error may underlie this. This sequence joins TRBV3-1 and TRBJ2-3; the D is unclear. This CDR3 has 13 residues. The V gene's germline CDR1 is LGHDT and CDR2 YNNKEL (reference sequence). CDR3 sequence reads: CASSTRSTDTRYF. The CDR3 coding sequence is TGTGCCAGCAGCACCCGCAGCACAGATACGCGGTATTTT.

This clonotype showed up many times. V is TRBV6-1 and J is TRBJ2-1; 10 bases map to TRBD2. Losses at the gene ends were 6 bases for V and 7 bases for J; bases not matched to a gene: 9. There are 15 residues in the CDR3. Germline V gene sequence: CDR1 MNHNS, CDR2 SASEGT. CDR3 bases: TGTGCCAGCAGGGGACCTAGCGGGAGTTGGAATGAGCAGTTCTTC. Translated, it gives CASRGPSGSWNEQFF.

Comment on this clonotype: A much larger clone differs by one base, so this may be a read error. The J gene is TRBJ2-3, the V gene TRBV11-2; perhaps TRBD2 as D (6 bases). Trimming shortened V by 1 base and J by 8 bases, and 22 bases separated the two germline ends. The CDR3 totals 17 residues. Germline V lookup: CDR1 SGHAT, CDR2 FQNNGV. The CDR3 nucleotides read TGTGCCAGCAGCTTAGTTTGGCGGGACCGGGTGGCAGGTACGCAGTATTTT. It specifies CASSLVWRDRVAGTQYF.

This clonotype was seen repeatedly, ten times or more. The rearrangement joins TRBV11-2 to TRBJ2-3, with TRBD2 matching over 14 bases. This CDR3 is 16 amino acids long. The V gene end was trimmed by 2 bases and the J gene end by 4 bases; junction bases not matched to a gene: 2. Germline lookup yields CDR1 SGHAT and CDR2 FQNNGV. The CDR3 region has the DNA TGTGCCAGCAGCTTAAGACTAGCGGGAGGGTCAGATACGCAGTATTTT. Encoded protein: CASSLRLAGGSDTQYF. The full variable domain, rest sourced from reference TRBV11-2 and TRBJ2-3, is EAGVAQSPRYKIIEKRQSVAFWCNPISGHATLYWYQQILGQGPKLLIQFQNNGVVDDSQLPKDRFSAERLKGVDSTLKIQPAKLEDSAVYLCASSLRLAGGSDTQYFGPGTRLTVL.

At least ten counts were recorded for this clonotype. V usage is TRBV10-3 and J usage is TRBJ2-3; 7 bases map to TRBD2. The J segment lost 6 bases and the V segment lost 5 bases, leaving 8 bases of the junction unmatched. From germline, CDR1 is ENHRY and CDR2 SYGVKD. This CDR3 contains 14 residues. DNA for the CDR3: TGTGCCATCAGTCCTAGCGGTAGCAGGGATACGCAGTATTTT. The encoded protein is CAISPSGSRDTQYF.

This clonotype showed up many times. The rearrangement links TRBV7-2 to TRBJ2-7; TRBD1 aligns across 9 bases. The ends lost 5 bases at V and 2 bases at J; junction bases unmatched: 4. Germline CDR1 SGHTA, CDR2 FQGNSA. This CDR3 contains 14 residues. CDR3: CASSPTGGAYEQYF. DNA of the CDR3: TGTGCCAGCAGCCCGACAGGGGGAGCCTACGAGCAGTACTTC.